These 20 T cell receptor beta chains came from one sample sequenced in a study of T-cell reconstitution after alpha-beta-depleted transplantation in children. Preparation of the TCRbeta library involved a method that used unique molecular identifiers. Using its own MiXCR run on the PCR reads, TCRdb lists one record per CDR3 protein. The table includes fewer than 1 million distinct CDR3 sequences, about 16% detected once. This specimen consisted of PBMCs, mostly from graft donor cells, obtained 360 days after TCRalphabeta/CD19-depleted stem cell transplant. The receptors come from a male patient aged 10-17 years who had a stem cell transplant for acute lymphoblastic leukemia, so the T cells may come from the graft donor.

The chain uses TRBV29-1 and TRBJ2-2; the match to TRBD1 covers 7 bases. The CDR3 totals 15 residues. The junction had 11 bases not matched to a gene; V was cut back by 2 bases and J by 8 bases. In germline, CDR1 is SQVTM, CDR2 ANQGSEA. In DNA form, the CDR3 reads TGCAGCGTTGAATTCGGGACAGCCGCTCCTGGGGAGCTGTTTTTT. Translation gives CSVEFGTAAPGELFF.

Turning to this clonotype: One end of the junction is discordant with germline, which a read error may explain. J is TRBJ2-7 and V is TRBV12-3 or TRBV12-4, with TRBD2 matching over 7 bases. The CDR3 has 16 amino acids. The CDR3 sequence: CASSSPGLAVNYEQCF. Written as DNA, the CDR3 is TGTGCCAGCAGTTCTCCGGGGCTAGCGGTTAATTACGAGCAGTGCTTC.

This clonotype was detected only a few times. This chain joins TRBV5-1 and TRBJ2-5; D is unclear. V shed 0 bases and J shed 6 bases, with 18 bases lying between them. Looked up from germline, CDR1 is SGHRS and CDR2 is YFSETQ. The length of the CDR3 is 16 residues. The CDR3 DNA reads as TGCGCCAGCAGCTTGGAGGTGGGGTGGACGTTAAAGACCCAGTACTTC. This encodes CASSLEVGWTLKTQYF. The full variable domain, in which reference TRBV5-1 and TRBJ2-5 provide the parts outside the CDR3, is KAGVTQTPRYLIKTRGQQVTLSCSPISGHRSVSWYQQTPGQGLQFLFEYFSETQRNKGNFPGRFSGRQFSNSRSEMNVSTLELGDSALYLCASSLEVGWTLKTQYFGPGTRLLVL.

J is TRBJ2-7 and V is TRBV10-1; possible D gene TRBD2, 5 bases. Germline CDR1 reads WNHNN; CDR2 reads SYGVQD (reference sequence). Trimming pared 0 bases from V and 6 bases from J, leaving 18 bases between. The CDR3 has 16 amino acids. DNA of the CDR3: TGCGCCAGCAGTGAGTCCGTCGGGAACCCCGTCCTCGAGCAGTACTTC. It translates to CASSESVGNPVLEQYF.

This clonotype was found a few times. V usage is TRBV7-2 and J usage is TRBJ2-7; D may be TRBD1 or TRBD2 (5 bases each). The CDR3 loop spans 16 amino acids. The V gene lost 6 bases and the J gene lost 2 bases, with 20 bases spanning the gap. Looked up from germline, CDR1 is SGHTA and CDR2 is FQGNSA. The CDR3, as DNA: TGTGCCAGCAGTTTTACTATAGCGAGGGGCCCCTACGAGCAGTACTTC. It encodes CASSFTIARGPYEQYF. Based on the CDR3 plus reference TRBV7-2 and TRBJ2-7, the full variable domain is GAGVSQSPSNKVTEKGKDVELRCDPISGHTALYWYRQSLGQGLEFLIYFQGNSAPDKSGLPSDRFSAERTGGSVSTLTIQRTQQEDSAVYLCASSFTIARGPYEQYFGPGTRLTVT.

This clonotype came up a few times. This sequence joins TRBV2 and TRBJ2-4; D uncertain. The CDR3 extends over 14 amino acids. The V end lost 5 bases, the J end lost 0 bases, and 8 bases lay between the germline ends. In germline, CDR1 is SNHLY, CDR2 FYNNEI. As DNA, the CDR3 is TGTGCCAGCAGTAACCCCTTAGCCAAAAACATTCAGTACTTC. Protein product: CASSNPLAKNIQYF.

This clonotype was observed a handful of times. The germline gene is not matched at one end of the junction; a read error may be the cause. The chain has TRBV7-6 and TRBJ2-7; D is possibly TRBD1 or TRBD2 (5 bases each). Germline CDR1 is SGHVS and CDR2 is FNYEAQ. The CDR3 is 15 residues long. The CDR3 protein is CASSLVGDLPYEQYF. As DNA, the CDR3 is TGTGCCAGCAGCTTAGTGGGGGACCTTCCCTATGAGCAGTACTTC.

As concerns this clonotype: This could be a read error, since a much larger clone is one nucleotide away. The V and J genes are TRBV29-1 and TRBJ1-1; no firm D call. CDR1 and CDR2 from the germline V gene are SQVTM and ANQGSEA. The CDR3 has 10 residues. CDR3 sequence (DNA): TGCAGCGTTGAAGGCGCTGAAGCTTTGTTT. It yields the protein CSVEGAEALF. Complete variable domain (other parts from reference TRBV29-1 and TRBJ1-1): SAVISQKPSRDICQRGTSLTIQCQVDSQVTMMFWYRQQPGQSLTLIATANQGSEATYESGFVIDKFPISRPNLTFSTLTVSNMSPEDSSIYLCSVEGAEALFGQGTRLTVV.

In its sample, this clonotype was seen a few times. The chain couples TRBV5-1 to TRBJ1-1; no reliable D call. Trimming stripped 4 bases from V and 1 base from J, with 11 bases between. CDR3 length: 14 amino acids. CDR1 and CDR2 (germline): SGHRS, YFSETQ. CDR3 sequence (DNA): TGCGCCAGCAGCGATGAGGCCGGGAACACTGAAGCTTTCTTT. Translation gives CASSDEAGNTEAFF.

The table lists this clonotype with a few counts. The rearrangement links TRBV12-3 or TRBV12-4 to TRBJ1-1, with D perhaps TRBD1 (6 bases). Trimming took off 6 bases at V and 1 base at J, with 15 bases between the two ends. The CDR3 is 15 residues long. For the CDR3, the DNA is TGTGCCAGCAGCCCAATACAGGGAGGGAACACTGAAGCTTTCTTT. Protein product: CASSPIQGGNTEAFF.

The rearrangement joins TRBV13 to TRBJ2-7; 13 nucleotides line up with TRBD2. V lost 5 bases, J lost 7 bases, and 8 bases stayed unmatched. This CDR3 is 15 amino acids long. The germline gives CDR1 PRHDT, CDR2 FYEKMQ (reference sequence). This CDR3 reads CASSLGLAGVWEQYF. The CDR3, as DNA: TGTGCCAGCAGCCTCGGACTAGCGGGAGTCTGGGAGCAGTACTTC.

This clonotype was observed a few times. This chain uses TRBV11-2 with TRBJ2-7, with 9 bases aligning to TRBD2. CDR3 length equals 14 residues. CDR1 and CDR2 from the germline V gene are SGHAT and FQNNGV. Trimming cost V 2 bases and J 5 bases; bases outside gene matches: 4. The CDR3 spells CASSLFAGGDEQYF. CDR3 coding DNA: TGTGCCAGCAGCTTATTTGCGGGAGGGGACGAGCAGTACTTC.

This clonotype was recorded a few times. CDR3 sequence reads: CASSHPARLARTDTQYF. In DNA, the CDR3 is TGCGCCAGCAGCCATCCAGCGCGACTAGCCCGCACAGATACGCAGTATTTT. The chain is built from TRBV4-1 and TRBJ2-3, with TRBD2 matching 7 bases. Germline V gene lookup returns CDR1 MGHRA and CDR2 YSYEKL. The CDR3 consists of 17 residues. V shed 3 bases, J shed 1 base, and the junction held 10 bases outside the gene matches.

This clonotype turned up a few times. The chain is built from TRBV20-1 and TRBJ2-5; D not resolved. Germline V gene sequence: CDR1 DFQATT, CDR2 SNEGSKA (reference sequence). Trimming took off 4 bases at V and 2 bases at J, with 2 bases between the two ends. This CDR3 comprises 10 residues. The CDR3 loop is CSANQETQYF. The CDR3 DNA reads TGCAGTGCTAATCAAGAGACCCAGTACTTC.

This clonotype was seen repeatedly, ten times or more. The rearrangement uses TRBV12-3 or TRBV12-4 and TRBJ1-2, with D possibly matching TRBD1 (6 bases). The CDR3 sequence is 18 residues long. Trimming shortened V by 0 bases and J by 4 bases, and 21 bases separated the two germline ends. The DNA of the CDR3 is TGTGCCAGCAGTTTAGCGCTTGGGGGCCTGACCCCGATCTATGGCTACACCTTC. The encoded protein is CASSLALGGLTPIYGYTF.

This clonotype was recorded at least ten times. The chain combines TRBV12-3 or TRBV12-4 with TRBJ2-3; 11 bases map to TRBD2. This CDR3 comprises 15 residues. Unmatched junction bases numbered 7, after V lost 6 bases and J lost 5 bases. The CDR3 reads CASSPGLAGGDTQYF. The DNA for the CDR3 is TGTGCCAGCAGCCCTGGACTAGCGGGTGGAGATACGCAGTATTTT.

The CDR3 coding sequence is TGCAGTGCTAGGGGCGGGAGGGGCGAGCAGTACTTC. It encodes CSARGGRGEQYF. The chain combines TRBV20-1 with TRBJ2-7, with TRBD2 matching over 9 bases. V lost 3 bases and J lost 6; bases outside the gene matches: 3. The CDR3 totals 12 residues. Germline V gene sequence: CDR1 DFQATT, CDR2 SNEGSKA (reference sequence).

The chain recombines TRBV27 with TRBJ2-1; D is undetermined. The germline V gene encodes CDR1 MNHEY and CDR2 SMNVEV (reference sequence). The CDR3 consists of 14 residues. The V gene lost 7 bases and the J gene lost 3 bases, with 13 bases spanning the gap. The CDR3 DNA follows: TGTGCCAGCACTCGAAATTCCGTCTACAATGAGCAGTTCTTC. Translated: CASTRNSVYNEQFF.

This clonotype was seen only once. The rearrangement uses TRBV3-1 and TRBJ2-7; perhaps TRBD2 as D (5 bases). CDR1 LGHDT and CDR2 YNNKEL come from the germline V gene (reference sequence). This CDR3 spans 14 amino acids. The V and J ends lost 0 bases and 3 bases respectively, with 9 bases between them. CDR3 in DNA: TGTGCCAGCAGCCAAGATTCCAGCGGCTACGAGCAGTACTTC. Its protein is CASSQDSSGYEQYF.

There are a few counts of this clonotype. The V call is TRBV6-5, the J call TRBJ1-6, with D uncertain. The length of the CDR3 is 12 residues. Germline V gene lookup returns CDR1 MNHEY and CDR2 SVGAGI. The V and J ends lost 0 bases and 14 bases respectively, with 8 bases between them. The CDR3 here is CASSYSNQALHF. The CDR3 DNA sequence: TGTGCCAGCAGTTACTCGAATCAAGCCCTCCACTTT.